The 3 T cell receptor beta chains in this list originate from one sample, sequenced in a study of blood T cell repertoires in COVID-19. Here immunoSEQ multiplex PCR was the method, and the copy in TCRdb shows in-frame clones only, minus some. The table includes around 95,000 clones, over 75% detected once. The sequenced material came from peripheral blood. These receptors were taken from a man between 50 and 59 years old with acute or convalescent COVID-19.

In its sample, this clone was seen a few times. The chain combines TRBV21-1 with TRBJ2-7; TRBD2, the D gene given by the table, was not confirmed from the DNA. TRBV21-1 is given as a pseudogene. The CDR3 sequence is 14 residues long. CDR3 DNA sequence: TGTGCCAGCAGCTCCCAGGGAGGGTCTGGGGAGCAGTACTTC. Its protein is CASSSQGGSGEQYF.

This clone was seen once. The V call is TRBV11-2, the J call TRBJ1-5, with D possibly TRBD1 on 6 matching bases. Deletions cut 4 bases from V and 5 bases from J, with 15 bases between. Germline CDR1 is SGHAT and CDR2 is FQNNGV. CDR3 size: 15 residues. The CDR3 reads CASSSAGGAYQPQHF. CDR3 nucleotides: TGTGCCAGCAGCTCAGCGGGGGGGGCATATCAGCCCCAGCATTTT.

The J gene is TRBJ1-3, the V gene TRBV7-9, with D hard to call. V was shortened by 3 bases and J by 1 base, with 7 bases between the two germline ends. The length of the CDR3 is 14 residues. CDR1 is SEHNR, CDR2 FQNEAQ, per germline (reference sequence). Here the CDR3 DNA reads TGTGCCAGCAGCTTTTTAGCGTCTGGAAACACCATATATTTT. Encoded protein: CASSFLASGNTIYF. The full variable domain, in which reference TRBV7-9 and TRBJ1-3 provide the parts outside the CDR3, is DTGVSQNPRHKITKRGQNVTFRCDPISEHNRLYWYRQTLGQGPEFLTYFQNEAQLEKSRLLSDRFSAERPKGSFSTLEIQRTEQGDSAMYLCASSFLASGNTIYFGEGSWLTVV.